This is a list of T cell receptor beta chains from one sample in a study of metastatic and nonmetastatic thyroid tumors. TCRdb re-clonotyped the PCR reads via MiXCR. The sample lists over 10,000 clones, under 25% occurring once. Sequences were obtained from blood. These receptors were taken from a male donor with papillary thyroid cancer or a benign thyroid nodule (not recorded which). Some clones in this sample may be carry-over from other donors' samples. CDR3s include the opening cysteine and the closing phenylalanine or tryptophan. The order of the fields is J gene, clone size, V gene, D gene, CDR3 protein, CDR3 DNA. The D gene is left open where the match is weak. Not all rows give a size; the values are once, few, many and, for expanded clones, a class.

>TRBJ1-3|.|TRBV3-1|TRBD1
CASSQRTGGIRSGNTIYF
TGTGCCAGCAGCCAACGGACAGGGGGGATCCGCTCTGGAAACACCATATATTTT
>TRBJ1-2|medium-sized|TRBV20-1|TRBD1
CSARDRSNYGYTF
TGCAGTGCTCGGGACAGGTCCAACTATGGCTACACCTTC
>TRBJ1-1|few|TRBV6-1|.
CASSQGEDTEAFF
TGTGCCAGCAGTCAAGGGGAGGACACTGAAGCTTTCTTT
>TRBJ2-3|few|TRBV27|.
CASSSGPGVARDTQYF
TGTGCCAGCAGCTCCGGCCCGGGGGTAGCCAGAGATACGCAGTATTTT
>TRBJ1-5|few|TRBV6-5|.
CASSYAGGSNQPQHF
TGTGCCAGCAGTTACGCGGGGGGGTCCAATCAGCCCCAGCATTTT
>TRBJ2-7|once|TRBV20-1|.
CSAREATGYPYEQYF
TGCAGTGCTAGAGAGGCGACAGGCTACCCCTACGAGCAGTACTTC
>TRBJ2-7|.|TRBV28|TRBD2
CASSPRGVVAYEQYF
TGTGCCAGCAGTCCCCGGGGGGTTGTGGCTTACGAGCAGTACTTC
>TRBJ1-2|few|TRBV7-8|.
CASSLADYGYTF
TGTGCCAGCAGCTTGGCAGACTATGGCTACACCTTC
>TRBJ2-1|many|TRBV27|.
CASSLSRSNNEQFF
TGTGCCAGCAGTTTAAGCAGGTCTAACAATGAGCAGTTCTTC
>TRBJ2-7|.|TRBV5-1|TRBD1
CASSFTGGSDEQYF
TGCGCCAGCAGCTTCACAGGGGGATCGGACGAGCAGTACTTC
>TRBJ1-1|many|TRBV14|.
CASSHSSEGRITFF
TGTGCCAGCAGCCATAGCTCCGAGGGACGAATAACTTTCTTT
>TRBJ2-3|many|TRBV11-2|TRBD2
CASSLSGTSSDTQYF
TGTGCCAGCAGCTTATCAGGGACTAGTTCAGATACGCAGTATTTT
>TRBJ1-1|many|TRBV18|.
CASSPRQGNSVNTEAFF
TGTGCCAGCTCACCACGGCAGGGTAATTCTGTGAACACTGAAGCTTTCTTT
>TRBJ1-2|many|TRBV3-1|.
CASSQDEQDGLYYGYTF
TGTGCCAGCAGCCAAGATGAACAGGACGGACTCTACTATGGCTACACCTTC
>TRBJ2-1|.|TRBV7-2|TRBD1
CASSPRTGGNEQFF
TGTGCCAGCAGCCCAAGAACAGGGGGCAATGAGCAGTTCTTC
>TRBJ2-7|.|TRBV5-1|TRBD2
CASSQALAGTSYEQYF
TGCGCCAGCAGCCAGGCCCTAGCGGGGACTTCCTACGAGCAGTACTTC
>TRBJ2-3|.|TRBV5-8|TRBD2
CASSLGLASPYEQYF
TGTGCCAGCAGCTTGGGACTAGCGTCACCATACGAGCAGTATTTT
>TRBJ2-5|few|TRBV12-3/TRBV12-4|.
CASSVGRIQETQYF
TGTGCCAGCAGCGTGGGACGGATCCAAGAGACCCAGTACTTC
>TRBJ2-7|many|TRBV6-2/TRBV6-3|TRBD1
CASSYRDSSYEQYF
TGTGCCAGCAGTTACCGGGACAGCTCCTACGAGCAGTACTTC
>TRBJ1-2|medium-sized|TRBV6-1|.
CASPGGVGYTF
TGTGCCAGCCCGGGGGGGGTTGGCTACACCTTC
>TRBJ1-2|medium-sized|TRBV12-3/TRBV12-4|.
CAIGKTGTYGYTF
TGTGCCATCGGGAAGACGGGGACCTATGGCTACACCTTC
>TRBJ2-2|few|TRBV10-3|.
CTIRGGHTGELFF
TGTACCATCAGGGGCGGGCACACCGGGGAGCTGTTTTTT
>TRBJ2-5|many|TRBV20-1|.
CSASPALRGQETQYF
TGCAGTGCTAGCCCAGCCCTCCGGGGGCAAGAGACCCAGTACTTC
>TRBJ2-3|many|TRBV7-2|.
CASSLEARPKDTQYF
TGTGCCAGCAGCTTAGAAGCCCGACCAAAGGATACGCAGTATTTT
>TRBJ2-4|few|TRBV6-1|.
CARWPDAKNIQYF
TGTGCCCGATGGCCGGATGCCAAAAACATTCAGTACTTC
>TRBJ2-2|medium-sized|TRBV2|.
CASALDTGELFF
TGTGCCAGCGCCCTAGACACCGGGGAGCTGTTTTTT
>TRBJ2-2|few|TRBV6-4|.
CASSDRGTGELFF
TGTGCCAGCAGTGACAGGGGGACCGGGGAGCTGTTTTTT
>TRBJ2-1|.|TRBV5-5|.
CASSLSRANNEQFF
TGTGCCAGCAGCTTGTCCAGGGCGAACAATGAGCAGTTCTTC
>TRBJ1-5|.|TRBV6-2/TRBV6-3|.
CASRLGSNQPQHF
TGTGCCAGCAGGTTAGGAAGCAATCAGCCCCAGCATTTT
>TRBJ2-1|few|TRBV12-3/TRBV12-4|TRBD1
CASSPPGQGANNEQFF
TGTGCCAGCAGCCCACCGGGACAGGGAGCAAACAATGAGCAGTTCTTC
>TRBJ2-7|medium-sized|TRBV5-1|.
CASSLGEAGASAISYEQYF
TGCGCCAGCAGCTTGGGGGAGGCGGGGGCCTCCGCAATCTCCTACGAGCAGTACTTC